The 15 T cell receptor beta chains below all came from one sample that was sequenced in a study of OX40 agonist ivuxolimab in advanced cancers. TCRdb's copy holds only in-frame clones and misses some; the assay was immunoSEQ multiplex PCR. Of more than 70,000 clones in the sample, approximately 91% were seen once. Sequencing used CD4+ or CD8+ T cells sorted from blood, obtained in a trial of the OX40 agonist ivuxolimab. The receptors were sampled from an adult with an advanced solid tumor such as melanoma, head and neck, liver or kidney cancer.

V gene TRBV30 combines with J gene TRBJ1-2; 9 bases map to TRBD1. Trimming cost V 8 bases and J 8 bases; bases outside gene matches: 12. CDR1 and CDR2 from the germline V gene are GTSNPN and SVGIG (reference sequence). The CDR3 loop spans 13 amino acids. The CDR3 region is CAPRDRENGGYTF. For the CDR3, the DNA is TGTGCCCCCCGGGACAGGGAAAATGGGGGCTACACCTTC.

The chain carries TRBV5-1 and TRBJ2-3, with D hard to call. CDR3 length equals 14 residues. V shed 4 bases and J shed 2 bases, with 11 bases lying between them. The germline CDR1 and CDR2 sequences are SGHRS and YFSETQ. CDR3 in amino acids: CASSRYPPTDTQYF. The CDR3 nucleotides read TGCGCCAGCAGCCGGTACCCACCCACAGATACGCAGTATTTT.

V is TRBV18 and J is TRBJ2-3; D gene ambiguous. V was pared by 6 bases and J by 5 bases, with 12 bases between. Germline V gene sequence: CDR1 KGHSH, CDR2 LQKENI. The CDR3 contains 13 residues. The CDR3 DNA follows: TGTGCCAGCTCGCTCCCCAATCAAGATACGCAGTATTTT. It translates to CASSLPNQDTQYF.

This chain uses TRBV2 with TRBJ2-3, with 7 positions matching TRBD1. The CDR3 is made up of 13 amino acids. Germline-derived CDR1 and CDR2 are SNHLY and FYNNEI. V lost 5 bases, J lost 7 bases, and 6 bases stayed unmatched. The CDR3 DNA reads TGTGCCAGCAGTCTTCAGGGGGTCCATACGCAGTATTTT. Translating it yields CASSLQGVHTQYF.

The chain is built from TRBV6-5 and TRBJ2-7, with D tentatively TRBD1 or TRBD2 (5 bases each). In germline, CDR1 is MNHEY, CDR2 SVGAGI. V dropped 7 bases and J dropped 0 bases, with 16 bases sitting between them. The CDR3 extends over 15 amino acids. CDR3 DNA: TGTGCCAGCACACTACGTGGGGGAAACTCCTACGAGCAGTACTTC. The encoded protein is CASTLRGGNSYEQYF.

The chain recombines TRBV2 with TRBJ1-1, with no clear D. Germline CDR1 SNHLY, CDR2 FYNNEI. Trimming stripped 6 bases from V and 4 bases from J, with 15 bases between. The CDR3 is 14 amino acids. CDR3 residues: CASRENGIGTEAFF. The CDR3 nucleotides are TGTGCCAGCAGGGAAAACGGGATAGGCACTGAAGCTTTCTTT.

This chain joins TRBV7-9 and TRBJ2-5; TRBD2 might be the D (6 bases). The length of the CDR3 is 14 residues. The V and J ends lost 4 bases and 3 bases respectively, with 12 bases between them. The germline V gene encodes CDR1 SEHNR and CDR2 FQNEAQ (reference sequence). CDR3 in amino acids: CASSSQRREETQYF. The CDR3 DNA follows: TGTGCCAGCAGCTCCCAGAGGAGGGAAGAGACCCAGTACTTC.

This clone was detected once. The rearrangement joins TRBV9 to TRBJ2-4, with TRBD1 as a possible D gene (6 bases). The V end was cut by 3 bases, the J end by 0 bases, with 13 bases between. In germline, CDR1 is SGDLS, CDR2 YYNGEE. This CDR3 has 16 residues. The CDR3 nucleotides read TGTGCCAGCAGCGGACCGGTAGGGGGAGCCAAAAACATTCAGTACTTC. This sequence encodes CASSGPVGGAKNIQYF. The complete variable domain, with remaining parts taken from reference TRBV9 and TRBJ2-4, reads DSGVTQTPKHLITATGQRVTLRCSPRSGDLSVYWYQQSLDQGLQFLIQYYNGEERAKGNILERFSAQQFPDLHSELNLSSLELGDSALYFCASSGPVGGAKNIQYFGAGTRLSVL.

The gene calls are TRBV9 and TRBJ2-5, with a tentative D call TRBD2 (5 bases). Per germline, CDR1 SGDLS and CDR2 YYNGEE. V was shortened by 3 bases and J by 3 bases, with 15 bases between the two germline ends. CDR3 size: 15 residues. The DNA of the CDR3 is TGTGCCAGCAGCGCACGAGCGGAAGTCGAAGAGACCCAGTACTTC. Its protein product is CASSARAEVEETQYF.

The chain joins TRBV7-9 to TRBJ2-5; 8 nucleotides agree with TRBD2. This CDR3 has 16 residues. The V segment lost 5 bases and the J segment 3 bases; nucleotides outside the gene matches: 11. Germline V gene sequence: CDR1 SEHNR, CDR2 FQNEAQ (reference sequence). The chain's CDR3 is CASSLWTSLLKETQYF. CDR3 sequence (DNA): TGTGCCAGCAGCCTGTGGACTAGCCTTTTAAAAGAGACCCAGTACTTC.

The CDR3 DNA follows: TGTGCCAGCAGCTTGAAGAGAGGGGGCATCCATGAGCAGTTCTTC. Amino acid sequence: CASSLKRGGIHEQFF. The chain links TRBV5-4 to TRBJ2-1, with 7 bases lining up with TRBD1. The CDR3 has 15 amino acids. From germline, CDR1 is SGHNT and CDR2 YYREEE (reference sequence). V was pared by 1 base and J by 8 bases, with 9 bases of the junction left unmatched.

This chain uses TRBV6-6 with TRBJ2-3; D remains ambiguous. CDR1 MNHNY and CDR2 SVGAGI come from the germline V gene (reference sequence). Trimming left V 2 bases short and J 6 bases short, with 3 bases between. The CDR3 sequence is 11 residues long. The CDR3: CASSYQDTQYF. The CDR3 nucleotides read TGTGCCAGCAGTTACCAGGATACGCAGTATTTT.

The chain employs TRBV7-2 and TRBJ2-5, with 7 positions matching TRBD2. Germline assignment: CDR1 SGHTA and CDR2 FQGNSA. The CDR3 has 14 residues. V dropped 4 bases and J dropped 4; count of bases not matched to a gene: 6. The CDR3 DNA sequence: TGTGCCAGCAGCTATGAGGGAGGGATAGAGACCCAGTACTTC. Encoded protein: CASSYEGGIETQYF.

CDR3 amino acids: CASSIGSSSFIYEQYF. The CDR3 nucleotides are TGTGCCAGTAGTATAGGGAGTAGCTCTTTTATCTACGAGCAGTACTTC. This chain links TRBV19 with TRBJ2-7; D remains ambiguous. This CDR3 comprises 16 residues. The germline V and J ends were trimmed by 1 base and 3 bases, with 16 bases remaining between them. Germline-derived CDR1 and CDR2 are LNHDA and SQIVND (reference sequence).

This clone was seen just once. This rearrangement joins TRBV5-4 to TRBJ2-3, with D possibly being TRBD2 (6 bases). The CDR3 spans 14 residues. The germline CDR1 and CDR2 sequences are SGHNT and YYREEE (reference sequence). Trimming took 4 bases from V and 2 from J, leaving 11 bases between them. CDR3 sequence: CASSARTNTDTQYF. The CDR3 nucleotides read TGTGCCAGCAGCGCGAGGACTAACACAGATACGCAGTATTTT.